One sample yielded the 4 T cell receptor beta chains listed below, sequenced in a study of blood T cell repertoires in COVID-19. Assay: immunoSEQ multiplex PCR; the TCRdb copy retains only in-frame clones and omits some. The sample lists about 73,000 clones; more than 70% were seen once. Sequences were obtained from peripheral blood. The receptors derive from a man between 65 and 80 years old with COVID-19, enrolled during active disease.

This clone was seen once. The gene calls are TRBV5-1 and TRBJ1-3; 10 bases agree with TRBD1. The junction had 4 bases not matched to a gene; V was cut back by 0 bases and J by 4 bases. CDR1 is SGHRS and CDR2 is YFSETQ in the germline V gene. The length of the CDR3 is 16 residues. The CDR3 sequence is CASSLDDRGPGNTIYF. The CDR3 DNA sequence: TGCGCCAGCAGCTTGGATGACAGGGGGCCGGGAAACACCATATATTTT. Supplemented by reference TRBV5-1 and TRBJ1-3, the full variable domain reads KAGVTQTPRYLIKTRGQQVTLSCSPISGHRSVSWYQQTPGQGLQFLFEYFSETQRNKGNFPGRFSGRQFSNSRSEMNVSTLELGDSALYLCASSLDDRGPGNTIYFGEGSWLTVV.

The chain uses TRBV5-4 and TRBJ2-7; the match to TRBD1 covers 9 bases. The V and J ends lost 4 bases and 4 bases, in that order; junction bases with no gene match: 9. In germline, CDR1 is SGHNT, CDR2 YYREEE (reference sequence). This CDR3 is built from 15 residues. The CDR3 protein is CASSPPAGQGYEQYF. DNA for the CDR3: TGTGCCAGCAGCCCCCCGGCGGGACAGGGATACGAGCAGTACTTC.

The rearrangement links TRBV5-4 to TRBJ1-2; 10 nucleotides agree with TRBD1. The germline CDR1 and CDR2 sequences are SGHNT and YYREEE (reference sequence). This CDR3 comprises 14 residues. With 5 bases clipped from V and 3 bases from J, the junction kept 4 bases outside the gene matches. Written as DNA, the CDR3 is TGTGCCAGCAGTCACGGGACAGGGGACTATGGCTACACCTTC. Amino acid sequence: CASSHGTGDYGYTF.

In this sample, this clone turned up once. Other DNA sequences of this sample code for an identical CDR3. CDR3 sequence: CASSVGTGGSYEQYF. The CDR3 nucleotides are TGTGCCAGCAGCGTAGGGACAGGGGGATCCTACGAGCAGTACTTC. This sequence joins TRBV9 and TRBJ2-7; 10 bases agree with TRBD1. Germline V lookup: CDR1 SGDLS, CDR2 YYNGEE. J gave up 1 base and V 0 bases, and 1 base lay outside the gene matches. The CDR3 consists of 15 residues.